This T cell receptor (beta chain) was sequenced for a study of graft-versus-host responses after intestinal transplantation. The overall study: Recipients had transplants, and these were multivisceral, liver-intestinal, or isolated intestinal. Recipients across the board were started on anti-thymocyte globulin induction, then kept on tacrolimus and steroids for two to three years.

Study results and caveats: Among circulating GvH clones, peak levels were associated with early post-transplant declines in HvG clones.

Turning to this clone: Its cognate antigen is unknown. A read error may account for a junction end that differs from germline.

Once graft tissue had been processed, intraepithelial and lamina propria lymphocytes were released. TCRdb's table, derived via immunoSEQ multiplex PCR, lists solely in-frame clones and lacks some. The sample shows several thousand clones, about 70% of them seen only once. The source of this sequence is a human patient who received an intestinal transplant, so some T cells may come from the graft donor. Sequenced material: ileum tissue, taken about 230 days after intestinal transplantation.

The CDR3 loop is CASSLVSGTGGRGAVF. The DNA of the CDR3 is TGTGCCAGCAGCTTGGTCTCCGGGACAGGGGGCCGGGGAGCTGTTTTT. This chain uses TRBV5-6 with TRBJ2-2, with 12 bases identical to TRBD1. CDR3 length: 16 amino acids. Germline CDR1 is SGHDT and CDR2 is YYEEEE.